This T cell receptor beta chain was identified during a study of naive and memory T cell subsets. The sample holds a few counts of this clonotype. Two oligonucleotides, mixed equimolar, formed the beta constant-region primer covering TRBC1 and TRBC2. Ligated cDNA was amplified by four rounds of PCR with nested alpha and beta constant-region primers and SP2. An oligonucleotide with the SP2 primer and a 12-nucleotide UMI was ligated to the cDNA 3' end. Each CDR3 protein is one row after TCRdb ran MiXCR on the UMI-ligation and nested PCR reads. The sample lists over 65,000 distinct CDR3 sequences, 8% to 9.5% seen once, with about 1.3% in the top ten. The CDR3 sequence is 19 residues long. Trimming cost V 0 bases and J 4 bases; bases outside gene matches: 16. Germline CDR1 and CDR2: LGHNA and YNFKEQ.

The receptor was isolated from a human donor in good health. The sample was naive CD8+ T cells from blood. V gene TRBV4-2 combines with J gene TRBJ2-3, with TRBD2 matching 7 bases. CDR3 protein: CASSQDGGTSAARSDTQYF. CDR3 DNA: TGTGCCAGCAGCCAAGATGGGGGTACTAGCGCTGCCCGTTCAGATACGCAGTATTTT.